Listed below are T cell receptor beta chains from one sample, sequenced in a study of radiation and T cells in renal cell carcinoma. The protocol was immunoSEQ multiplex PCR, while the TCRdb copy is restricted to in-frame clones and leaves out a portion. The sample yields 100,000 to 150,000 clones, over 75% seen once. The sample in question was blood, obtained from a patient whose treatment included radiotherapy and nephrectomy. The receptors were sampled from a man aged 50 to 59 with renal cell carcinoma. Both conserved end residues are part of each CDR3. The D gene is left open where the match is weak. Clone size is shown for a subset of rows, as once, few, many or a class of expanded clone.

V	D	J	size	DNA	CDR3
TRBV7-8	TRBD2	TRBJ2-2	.	TGTGCCAGCAGCTTAGCGCTAGCGGGGGGGCTACACACCGGGGAGCTGTTTTTT	CASSLALAGGLHTGELFF
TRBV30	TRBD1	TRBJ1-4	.	TGTGCCTGGAGGGGGACAGAGCCTAATGAAAAACTGTTTTTT	CAWRGTEPNEKLFF
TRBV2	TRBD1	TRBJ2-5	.	TGTGCCAGCAGTTTGACAGGGTTGAGCACCAAGGGGGCCCAGTACTTC	CASSLTGLSTKGAQYF
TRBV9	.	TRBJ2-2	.	TGTGCCAGCAGCGTACTATCGGGGGAAGGCACCGGGGAGCTGTTTTTT	CASSVLSGEGTGELFF
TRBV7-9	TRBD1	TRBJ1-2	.	TGTGCCAGCACCGTACAGGGGGCCAATGGCTACACCTTC	CASTVQGANGYTF
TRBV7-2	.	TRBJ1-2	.	TGTGCCAGCAGGCGGGATCGCTTGATCGGTGGCTACACCTTC	CASRRDRLIGGYTF
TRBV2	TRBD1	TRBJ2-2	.	TGTGCCAGCAACAAGCAGGGGGCGAACACCGGGGAGCTGTTTTTT	CASNKQGANTGELFF
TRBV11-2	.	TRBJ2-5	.	TGTGCCAGCAGCTTCCCCGGGGGACAAGAGACCCAGTACTTC	CASSFPGGQETQYF
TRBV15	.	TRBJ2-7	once	TGTGCCACCAGCAGAGGGACGGACTACGAGCAGTACTTC	CATSRGTDYEQYF
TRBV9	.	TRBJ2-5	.	TGTGCCAGCAGCCCCCGGACCCAAGAGACCCAGTACTTC	CASSPRTQETQYF
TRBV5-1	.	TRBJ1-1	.	TGCGCCAGCAGCTCGGAACCCACTATGGGGGTGAACACTGAAGCTTTCTTT	CASSSEPTMGVNTEAFF
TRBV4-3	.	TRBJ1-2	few	TGCGCCAGCAGCCAAGACGCCAAGGGCAACTATGGCTACACCTTC	CASSQDAKGNYGYTF
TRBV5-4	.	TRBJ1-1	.	TGTGCCAGCAGCATCGGGATTGAAGCTTTCTTT	CASSIGIEAFF